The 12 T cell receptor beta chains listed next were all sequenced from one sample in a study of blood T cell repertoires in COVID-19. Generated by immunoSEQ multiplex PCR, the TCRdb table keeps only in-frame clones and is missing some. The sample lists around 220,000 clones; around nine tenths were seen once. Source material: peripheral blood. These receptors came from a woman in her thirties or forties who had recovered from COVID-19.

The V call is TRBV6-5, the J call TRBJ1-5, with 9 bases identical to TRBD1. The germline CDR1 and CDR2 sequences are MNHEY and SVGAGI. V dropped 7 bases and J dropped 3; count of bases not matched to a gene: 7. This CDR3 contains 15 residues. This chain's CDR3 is CASTRTGVFNQPQHF. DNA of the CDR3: TGTGCCAGCACCAGGACAGGGGTTTTCAATCAGCCCCAGCATTTT.

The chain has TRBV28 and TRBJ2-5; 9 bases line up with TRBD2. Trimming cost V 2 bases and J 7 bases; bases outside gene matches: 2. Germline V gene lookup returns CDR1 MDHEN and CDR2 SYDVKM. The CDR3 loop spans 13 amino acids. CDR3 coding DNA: TGTGCCAGCAGTTTAGCGGGGGGGGCGACCCAGTACTTC. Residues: CASSLAGGATQYF.

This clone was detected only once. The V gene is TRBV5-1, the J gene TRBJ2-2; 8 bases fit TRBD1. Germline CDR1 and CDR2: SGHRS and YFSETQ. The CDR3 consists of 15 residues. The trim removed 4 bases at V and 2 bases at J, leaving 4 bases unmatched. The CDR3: CASSPDRANTGELFF. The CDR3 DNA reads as TGCGCCAGCAGCCCGGACAGGGCTAACACCGGGGAGCTGTTTTTT.

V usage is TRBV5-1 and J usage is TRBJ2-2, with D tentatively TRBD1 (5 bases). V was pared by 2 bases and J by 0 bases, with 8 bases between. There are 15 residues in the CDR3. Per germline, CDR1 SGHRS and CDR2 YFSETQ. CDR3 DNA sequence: TGCGCCAGCAGCTTTGGGGCAGCGAACACCGGGGAGCTGTTTTTT. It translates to CASSFGAANTGELFF.

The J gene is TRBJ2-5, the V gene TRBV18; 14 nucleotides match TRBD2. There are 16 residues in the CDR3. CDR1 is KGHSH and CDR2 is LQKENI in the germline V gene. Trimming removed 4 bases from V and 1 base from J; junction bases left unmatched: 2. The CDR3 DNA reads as TGTGCCAGCTCACTTGGACTAGCGGGAGGCCAAGAGACCCAGTACTTC. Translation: CASSLGLAGGQETQYF.

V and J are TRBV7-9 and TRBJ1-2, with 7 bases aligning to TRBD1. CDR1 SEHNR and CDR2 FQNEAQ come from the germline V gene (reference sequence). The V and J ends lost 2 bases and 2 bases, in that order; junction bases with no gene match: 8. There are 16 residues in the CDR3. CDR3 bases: TGTGCCAGCAGCTTAAGCGGACAGGTCCTAAACTATGGCTACACCTTC. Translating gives CASSLSGQVLNYGYTF.

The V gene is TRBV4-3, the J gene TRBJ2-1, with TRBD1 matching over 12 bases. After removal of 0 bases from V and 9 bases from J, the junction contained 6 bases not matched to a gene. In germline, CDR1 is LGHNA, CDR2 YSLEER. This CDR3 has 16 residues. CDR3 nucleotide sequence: TGCGCCAGCAGCCAAGACCGGGACAGGGGGCTGACTGAGCAGTTCTTC. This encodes CASSQDRDRGLTEQFF.

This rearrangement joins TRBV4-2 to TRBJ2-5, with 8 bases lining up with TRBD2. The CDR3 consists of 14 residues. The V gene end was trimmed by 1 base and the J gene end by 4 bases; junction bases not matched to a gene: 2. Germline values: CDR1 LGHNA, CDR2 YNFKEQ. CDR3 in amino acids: CASSQGLAGETQYF. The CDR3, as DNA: TGTGCCAGCAGCCAAGGGCTAGCGGGAGAGACCCAGTACTTC.

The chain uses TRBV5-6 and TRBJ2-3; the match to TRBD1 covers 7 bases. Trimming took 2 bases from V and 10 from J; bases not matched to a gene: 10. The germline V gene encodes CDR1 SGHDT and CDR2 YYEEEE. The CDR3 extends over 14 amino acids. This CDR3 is CASSFGDRDSSQYF. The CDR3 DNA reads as TGTGCCAGCAGCTTTGGGGACCGGGACAGCTCGCAGTATTTT.

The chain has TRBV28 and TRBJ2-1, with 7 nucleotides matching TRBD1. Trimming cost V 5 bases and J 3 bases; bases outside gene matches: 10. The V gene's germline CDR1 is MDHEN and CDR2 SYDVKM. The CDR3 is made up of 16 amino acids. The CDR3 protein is CASSKTGEANYNEQFF. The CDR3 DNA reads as TGTGCCAGCAGTAAAACAGGGGAAGCAAACTACAATGAGCAGTTCTTC. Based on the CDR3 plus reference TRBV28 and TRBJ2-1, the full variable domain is DVKVTQSSRYLVKRTGEKVFLECVQDMDHENMFWYRQDPGLGLRLIYFSYDVKMKEKGDIPEGYSVSREKKERFSLILESASTNQTSMYLCASSKTGEANYNEQFFGPGTRLTVL.

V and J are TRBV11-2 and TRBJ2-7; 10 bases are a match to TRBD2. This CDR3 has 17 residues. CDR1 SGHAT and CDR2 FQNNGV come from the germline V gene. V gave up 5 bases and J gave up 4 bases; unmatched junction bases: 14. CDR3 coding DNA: TGTGCCAGCAGCCGATGGACTAGCGGTGGGCCCCATTACGAGCAGTACTTC. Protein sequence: CASSRWTSGGPHYEQYF.

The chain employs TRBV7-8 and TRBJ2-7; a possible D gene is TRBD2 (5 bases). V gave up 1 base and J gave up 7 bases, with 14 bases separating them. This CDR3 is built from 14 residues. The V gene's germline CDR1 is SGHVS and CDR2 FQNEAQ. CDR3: CASSLVALGEEQYF. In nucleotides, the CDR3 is TGTGCCAGCAGCTTAGTCGCACTAGGAGAGGAGCAGTACTTC.